The present entry profiles one TCR beta chain with its context. What it recognizes is unknown. This sample was taken from a study of cytomegalovirus exposure and HLA in healthy donors. Overall study results and limits: The availability of immune exposure information extended only to CMV serostatus. In a later analysis, TCR association rates varied by HLA locus: DRB1 most, HLA-C fewest.

Per germline, CDR1 SGHDT and CDR2 YYEEEE. V shed 1 base and J shed 7 bases, with 14 bases lying between them. This CDR3 has 14 amino acids. With 60 Vbeta and 13 Jbeta primers, the PCR was carried out. This table comes from immunoSEQ multiplex PCR, and its TCRdb copy is limited to in-frame clones, with some not included. Found here are around 100,000 clones, about four fifths of them singletons; the top ten hold 4.1%. The receptor was isolated from a woman between 35 and 50 years old in good health and CMV-seropositive. Sequenced material: PBMCs. The rearrangement uses TRBV5-6 and TRBJ1-2, with a weak D call TRBD1 (6 bases). The CDR3 loop is CASSLRSGVGGYTF. In DNA form, the CDR3 reads TGTGCCAGCAGCTTGAGGTCAGGGGTTGGTGGCTACACCTTC.